A selection of T cell receptor beta chains follows, all from one sample in a study of identifying expanded T cells in peripheral blood. The data were produced by immunoSEQ multiplex PCR, yet TCRdb's version contains in-frame clones alone and is incomplete. The sample has about 86,000 clones, 70% to 90% seen once; the top ten hold approximately 5%. Sequencing was done on a sample of blood. The receptors shown here come from a person between 18 and 75 years old in good health. Each CDR3 is given without its conserved first and last residue. Each record gives: J gene, V gene, D gene, CDR3 protein. D genes are given only for firm matches.

J gene: TRBJ2-1
V gene: TRBV6-5
D gene: .
CDR3 protein: ASSYSGTSPV

J gene: TRBJ2-5
V gene: TRBV7-7
D gene: .
CDR3 protein: ASSPSDGPQETQY

J gene: TRBJ1-2
V gene: TRBV28
D gene: .
CDR3 protein: ASLSGEGVDYGYT

J gene: TRBJ2-1
V gene: TRBV6-5
D gene: .
CDR3 protein: ASKWGHENEQF

J gene: TRBJ1-5
V gene: TRBV27
D gene: .
CDR3 protein: ASSLSYRAHSNQPQH

J gene: TRBJ1-1
V gene: TRBV11-1
D gene: .
CDR3 protein: ASRIQGSRNTEAF

J gene: TRBJ1-2
V gene: TRBV14
D gene: .
CDR3 protein: ASSQGNQFDYGYT

J gene: TRBJ1-2
V gene: TRBV27
D gene: .
CDR3 protein: ASSIIPPGLGYGYT

J gene: TRBJ1-2
V gene: TRBV29-1
D gene: TRBD1
CDR3 protein: SVLDRGYGYT

J gene: TRBJ2-7
V gene: TRBV19
D gene: TRBD1
CDR3 protein: ASTRTGSYEQY

J gene: TRBJ2-3
V gene: TRBV7-9
D gene: .
CDR3 protein: ASTVQLGSSTDTQY

J gene: TRBJ1-2
V gene: TRBV28
D gene: .
CDR3 protein: ASRNPLGYGYT

J gene: TRBJ2-6
V gene: TRBV18
D gene: .
CDR3 protein: ASSASGANVLT

J gene: TRBJ2-3
V gene: TRBV5-1
D gene: .
CDR3 protein: ASSFKGDTDTQY

J gene: TRBJ2-7
V gene: TRBV6-5
D gene: .
CDR3 protein: ASSYEGRGHEQY

J gene: TRBJ2-7
V gene: TRBV7-7
D gene: .
CDR3 protein: ASSLAPGGGEQY

J gene: TRBJ2-1
V gene: TRBV2
D gene: TRBD2
CDR3 protein: ASSVTSGRYNEQF

J gene: TRBJ1-5
V gene: TRBV2
D gene: TRBD1
CDR3 protein: ASRGTGGNQPQH

J gene: TRBJ2-1
V gene: TRBV6-4
D gene: .
CDR3 protein: ASSDGGGLGGNEQF

J gene: TRBJ1-1
V gene: TRBV30
D gene: TRBD1
CDR3 protein: AWDTGTGDTEAF

J gene: TRBJ1-1
V gene: TRBV6-5
D gene: .
CDR3 protein: ASSSSRGGVGTEAF

J gene: TRBJ2-1
V gene: TRBV10-3
D gene: TRBD1
CDR3 protein: ASRDRVTDEQF

J gene: TRBJ1-4
V gene: TRBV18
D gene: TRBD1
CDR3 protein: ASSPRTGGGGTNEKLF

J gene: TRBJ2-3
V gene: TRBV2
D gene: .
CDR3 protein: ASLGAGLDTQY

J gene: TRBJ2-7
V gene: TRBV6-1
D gene: .
CDR3 protein: ASSDTVADEQY

J gene: TRBJ1-1
V gene: TRBV11-1
D gene: .
CDR3 protein: ASSFQGTNTEAF

J gene: TRBJ2-7
V gene: TRBV19
D gene: .
CDR3 protein: ASSNAAYEQY

J gene: TRBJ2-1
V gene: TRBV11-2
D gene: .
CDR3 protein: ASSFRAPWGNEQF

J gene: TRBJ1-2
V gene: TRBV10-3
D gene: .
CDR3 protein: AISGGQPYGYT

J gene: TRBJ2-1
V gene: TRBV4-1
D gene: TRBD1
CDR3 protein: ASSQVGTGVYNEQF

J gene: TRBJ2-1
V gene: TRBV6-6
D gene: .
CDR3 protein: ASSYGQGKGNEQF

J gene: TRBJ2-4
V gene: TRBV7-6
D gene: TRBD1
CDR3 protein: ASSLGGQGNIQY

J gene: TRBJ2-3
V gene: TRBV19
D gene: .
CDR3 protein: ASSPSGWGTDTQY

J gene: TRBJ1-1
V gene: TRBV6-6
D gene: .
CDR3 protein: ASSYPPTTGNTEAF

J gene: TRBJ1-1
V gene: TRBV7-2
D gene: .
CDR3 protein: ASERTGRTEAF

J gene: TRBJ2-5
V gene: TRBV19
D gene: .
CDR3 protein: ASSTSDILQETQY

J gene: TRBJ1-1
V gene: TRBV10-3
D gene: .
CDR3 protein: AISKGQNTEAF

J gene: TRBJ2-1
V gene: TRBV2
D gene: TRBD2
CDR3 protein: ASEVLAGYNEQF

J gene: TRBJ2-7
V gene: TRBV4-2
D gene: .
CDR3 protein: ASRGIAAGRPYEQY

J gene: TRBJ2-5
V gene: TRBV5-1
D gene: .
CDR3 protein: ASSKEGYREETQY

J gene: TRBJ2-7
V gene: TRBV7-2
D gene: .
CDR3 protein: ASSFRRETYEQY

J gene: TRBJ1-1
V gene: TRBV27
D gene: TRBD1
CDR3 protein: ASSLIRTGEAF

J gene: TRBJ1-3
V gene: TRBV10-2
D gene: .
CDR3 protein: ASSAGISGNTIY

J gene: TRBJ2-5
V gene: TRBV5-1
D gene: .
CDR3 protein: ASAARADRETQY

J gene: TRBJ2-1
V gene: TRBV5-1
D gene: TRBD2
CDR3 protein: ASFRTSGSYNEQF

J gene: TRBJ1-2
V gene: TRBV7-9
D gene: .
CDR3 protein: ASSSNTDNYGYT

J gene: TRBJ1-1
V gene: TRBV11-2
D gene: .
CDR3 protein: ASSLDFKNTEAF

J gene: TRBJ2-7
V gene: TRBV29-1
D gene: .
CDR3 protein: SVLGGQFYEQY

J gene: TRBJ2-1
V gene: TRBV7-2
D gene: TRBD2
CDR3 protein: ASSPGLAGVANEQF

J gene: TRBJ1-3
V gene: TRBV9
D gene: .
CDR3 protein: ASSVDPPADSGSGNTIY

J gene: TRBJ2-7
V gene: TRBV6-6
D gene: .
CDR3 protein: ASSYSGPTTSYEQY

J gene: TRBJ2-1
V gene: TRBV4-1
D gene: TRBD2
CDR3 protein: ASSQDRELAGGNEQF

J gene: TRBJ1-2
V gene: TRBV2
D gene: .
CDR3 protein: ASSEVEAGYT

J gene: TRBJ2-7
V gene: TRBV15
D gene: TRBD2
CDR3 protein: ATSPTTSGSSYEQY

J gene: TRBJ2-5
V gene: TRBV5-1
D gene: .
CDR3 protein: ASSSRTPRQETQY